This record concerns one T cell receptor (beta chain) sequence. The data were taken from a study of regulatory T cells in long-lasting Graves disease. Looked up from germline, CDR1 is DFQATT and CDR2 is SNEGSKA (reference sequence). This CDR3 spans 11 amino acids. V was trimmed by 2 bases and J by 9 bases, leaving 11 bases between them. The time point was: newly diagnosed GD, antithyroid drugs for less than 3 months. With RNA extracted from PBMCs as input, the TCR library was made. Combining iRepertoire HTBI primers with Arm-PCR of CDR3 regions, the authors built TCR beta libraries. Each CDR3 protein is one row after TCRdb ran MiXCR on the multiplex PCR reads. The sample lists approximately 540,000 distinct CDR3 sequences, about 12% occurring once. This same sample was also taken into another study, of T cells in Graves' hyperthyroidism and ophthalmopathy.

This chain links TRBV20-1 with TRBJ2-7; a possible D gene is TRBD2 (6 bases). This material consisted of peripheral blood mononuclear cells (PBMCs), taken at new diagnosis, from a patient treated with antithyroid drugs. This receptor was taken from a young woman with Graves disease. The chain's CDR3 is CSARQGSGQYF. The CDR3, as DNA: TGCAGTGCTAGACAGGGTAGCGGGCAGTACTTC.